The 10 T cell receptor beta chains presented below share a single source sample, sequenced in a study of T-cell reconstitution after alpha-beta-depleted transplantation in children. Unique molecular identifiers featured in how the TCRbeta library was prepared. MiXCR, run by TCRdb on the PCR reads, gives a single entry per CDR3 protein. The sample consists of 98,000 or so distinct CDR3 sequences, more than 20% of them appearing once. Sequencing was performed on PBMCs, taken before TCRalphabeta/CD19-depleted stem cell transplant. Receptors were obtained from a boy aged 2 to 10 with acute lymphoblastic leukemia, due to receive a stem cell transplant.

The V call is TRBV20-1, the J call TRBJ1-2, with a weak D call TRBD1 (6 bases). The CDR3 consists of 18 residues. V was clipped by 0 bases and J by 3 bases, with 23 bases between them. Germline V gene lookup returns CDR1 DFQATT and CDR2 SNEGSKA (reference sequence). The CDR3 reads CSARDRLSTYRADYGYTF. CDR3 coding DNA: TGCAGTGCTAGAGATCGGCTCTCTACATACAGGGCGGACTATGGCTACACCTTC.

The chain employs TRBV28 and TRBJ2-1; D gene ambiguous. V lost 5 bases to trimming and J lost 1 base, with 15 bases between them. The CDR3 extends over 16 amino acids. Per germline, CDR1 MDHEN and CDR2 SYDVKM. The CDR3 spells CASSKDPMGSYNEQFF. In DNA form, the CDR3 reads TGTGCCAGCAGTAAGGACCCTATGGGATCCTACAATGAGCAGTTCTTC.

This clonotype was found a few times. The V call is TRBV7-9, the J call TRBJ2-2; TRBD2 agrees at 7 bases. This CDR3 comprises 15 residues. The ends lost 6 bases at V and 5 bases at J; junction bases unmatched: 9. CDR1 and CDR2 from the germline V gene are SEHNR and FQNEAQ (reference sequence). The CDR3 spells CASRPSSGGTGELFF. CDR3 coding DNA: TGTGCCAGCAGGCCTTCTAGCGGAGGGACCGGGGAGCTGTTTTTT.

DNA of the CDR3: TGTGCCGGTGGACAGGCGGAACAAGAGACCCAGTACTTC. This codes for CAGGQAEQETQYF. The chain joins TRBV6-1 to TRBJ2-5; 7 nucleotides agree with TRBD1. The CDR3 extends over 13 amino acids. Germline CDR1 MNHNS, CDR2 SASEGT. V dropped 11 bases and J dropped 2; count of bases not matched to a gene: 8.

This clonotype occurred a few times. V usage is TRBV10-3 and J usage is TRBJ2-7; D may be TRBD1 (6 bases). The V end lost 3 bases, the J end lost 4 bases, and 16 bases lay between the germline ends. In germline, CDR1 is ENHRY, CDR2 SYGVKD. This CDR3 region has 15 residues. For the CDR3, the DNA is TGTGCCATCAGTGATTGGAGCAGGGGAAGGTACGAGCAGTACTTC. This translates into CAISDWSRGRYEQYF.

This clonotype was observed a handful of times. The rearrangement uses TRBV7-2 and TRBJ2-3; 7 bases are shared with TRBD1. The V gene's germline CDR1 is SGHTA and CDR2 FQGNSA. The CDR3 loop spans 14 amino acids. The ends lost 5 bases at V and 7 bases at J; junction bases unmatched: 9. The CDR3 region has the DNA TGTGCCAGCAGCACCCGACAGGGTACAAATACGCAGTATTTT. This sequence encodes CASSTRQGTNTQYF.

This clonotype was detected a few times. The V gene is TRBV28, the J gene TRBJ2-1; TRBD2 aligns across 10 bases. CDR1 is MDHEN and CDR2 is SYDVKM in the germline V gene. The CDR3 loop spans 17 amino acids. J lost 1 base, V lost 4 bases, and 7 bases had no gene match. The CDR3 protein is CASSSRTSGGSYNEQFF. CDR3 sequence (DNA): TGTGCCAGCAGTTCAAGGACTAGCGGAGGGTCCTACAATGAGCAGTTCTTC.

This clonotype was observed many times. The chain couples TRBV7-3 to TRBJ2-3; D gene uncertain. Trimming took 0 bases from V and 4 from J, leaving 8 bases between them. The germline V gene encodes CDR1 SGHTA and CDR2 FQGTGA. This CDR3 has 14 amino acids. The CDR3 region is CASSLTQPPDTQYF. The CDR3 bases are TGTGCCAGCAGCTTAACCCAACCCCCAGATACGCAGTATTTT.

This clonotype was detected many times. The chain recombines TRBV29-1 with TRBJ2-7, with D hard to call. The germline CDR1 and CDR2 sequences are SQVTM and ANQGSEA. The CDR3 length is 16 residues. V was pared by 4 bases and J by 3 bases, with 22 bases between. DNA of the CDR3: TGCAGCGTTGGGAAAAAGGCTTTCCCCCAGGACTACGAGCAGTACTTC. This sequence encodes CSVGKKAFPQDYEQYF.

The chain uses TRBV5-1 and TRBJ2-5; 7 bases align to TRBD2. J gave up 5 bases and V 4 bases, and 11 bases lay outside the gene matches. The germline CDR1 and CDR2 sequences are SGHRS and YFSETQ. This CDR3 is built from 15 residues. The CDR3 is CASSRGGRSGETQYF. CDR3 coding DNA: TGCGCCAGCAGCCGGGGAGGGCGGAGTGGGGAGACCCAGTACTTC.